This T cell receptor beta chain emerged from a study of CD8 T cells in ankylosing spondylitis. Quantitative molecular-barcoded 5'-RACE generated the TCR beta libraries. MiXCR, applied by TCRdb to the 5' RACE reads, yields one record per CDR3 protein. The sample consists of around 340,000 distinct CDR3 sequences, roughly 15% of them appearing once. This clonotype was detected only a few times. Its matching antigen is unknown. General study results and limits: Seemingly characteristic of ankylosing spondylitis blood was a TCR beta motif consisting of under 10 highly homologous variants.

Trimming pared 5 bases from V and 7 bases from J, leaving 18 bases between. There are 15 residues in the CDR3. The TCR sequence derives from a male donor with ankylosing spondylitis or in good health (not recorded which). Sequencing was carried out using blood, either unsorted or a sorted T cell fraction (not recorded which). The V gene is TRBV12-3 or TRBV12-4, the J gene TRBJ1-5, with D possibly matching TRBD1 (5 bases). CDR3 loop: CASSPTRKGEQPQHF. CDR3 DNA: TGTGCCAGCAGTCCAACGAGGAAAGGGGAGCAGCCCCAGCATTTT.